This TCR beta chain appears in the sequencing data of a study of blood T cell repertoires in COVID-19. About the research overall: The analysed material was cDNA or gDNA that came from T cells, B-cell-depleted T cells, or PBMCs.

As handled by the study authors: How many nucleated cells were present was estimated from reference gene primer amplification. Clones were read by immunoSEQ multiplex PCR, and TCRdb kept only the in-frame ones, dropping some. The DNA gave D and trimming, while V, J and clone size come from that table. The sample contains about 230,000 clones, 86% of which appear only once. Trimming removed 1 base from V and 2 bases from J, with 26 bases in between. The CDR3 totals 21 residues. Germline V CDR1 and CDR2: LNHNV, YYDKDF (reference sequence). Seattle patients were enrolled while actively infected and followed longitudinally.

This sequence joins TRBV15 and TRBJ1-4; TRBD1 is a possible D gene (5 bases). What was sequenced was peripheral blood. The clonotype comes from a man in his fifties or sixties with COVID-19, enrolled during active disease. The CDR3 nucleotides are TGTGCCACCAGCAGAGGATTCCCATACAGGAGGGGTTTTTCGACTAATGAAAAACTGTTTTTT. This translates into CATSRGFPYRRGFSTNEKLFF.